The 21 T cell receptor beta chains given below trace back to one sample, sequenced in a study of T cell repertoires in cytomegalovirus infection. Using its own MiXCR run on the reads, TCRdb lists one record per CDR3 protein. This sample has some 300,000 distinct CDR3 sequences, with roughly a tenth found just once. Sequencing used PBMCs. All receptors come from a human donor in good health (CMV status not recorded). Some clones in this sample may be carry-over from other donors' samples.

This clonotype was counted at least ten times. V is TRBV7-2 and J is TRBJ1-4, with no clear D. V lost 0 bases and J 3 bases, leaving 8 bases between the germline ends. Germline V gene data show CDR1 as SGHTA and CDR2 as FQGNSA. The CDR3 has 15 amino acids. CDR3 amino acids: CASSLAAQSNEKLFF. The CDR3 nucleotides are TGTGCCAGCAGCTTAGCGGCACAGTCTAATGAAAAACTGTTTTTT.

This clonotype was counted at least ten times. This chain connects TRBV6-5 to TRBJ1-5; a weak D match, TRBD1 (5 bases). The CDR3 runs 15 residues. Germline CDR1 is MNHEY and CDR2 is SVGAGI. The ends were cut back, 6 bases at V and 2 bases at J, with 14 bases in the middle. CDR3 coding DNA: TGTGCCAGCAGCTTTGCCCAGGGAGGCAATCAGCCCCAGCATTTT. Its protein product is CASSFAQGGNQPQHF.

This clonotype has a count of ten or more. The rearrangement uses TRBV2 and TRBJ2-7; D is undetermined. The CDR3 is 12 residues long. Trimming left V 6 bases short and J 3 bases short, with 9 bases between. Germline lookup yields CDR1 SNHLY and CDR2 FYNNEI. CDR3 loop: CASRGRVYEQYV. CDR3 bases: TGTGCCAGCAGGGGCCGAGTCTACGAGCAGTACGTC.

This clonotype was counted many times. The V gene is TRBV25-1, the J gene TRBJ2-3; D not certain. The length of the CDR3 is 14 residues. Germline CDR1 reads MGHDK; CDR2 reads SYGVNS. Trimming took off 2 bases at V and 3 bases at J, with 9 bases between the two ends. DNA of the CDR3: TGTGCCAGCAGTGAACATCTACCGACAGATACGCAGTATTTT. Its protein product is CASSEHLPTDTQYF. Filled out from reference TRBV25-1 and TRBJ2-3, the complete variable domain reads EADIYQTPRYLVIGTGKKITLECSQTMGHDKMYWYQQDPGMELHLIHYSYGVNSTEKGDLSSESTVSRIRTEHFPLTLESARPSHTSQYLCASSEHLPTDTQYFGPGTRLTVL.

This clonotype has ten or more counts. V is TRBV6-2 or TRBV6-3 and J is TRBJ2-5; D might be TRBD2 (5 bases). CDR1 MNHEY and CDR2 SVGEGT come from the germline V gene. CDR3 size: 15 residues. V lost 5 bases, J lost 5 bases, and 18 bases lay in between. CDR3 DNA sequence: TGTGCCAGCAGTCAAGATCGACTACTCAGGGAGACCCAGTACTTC. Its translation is CASSQDRLLRETQYF.

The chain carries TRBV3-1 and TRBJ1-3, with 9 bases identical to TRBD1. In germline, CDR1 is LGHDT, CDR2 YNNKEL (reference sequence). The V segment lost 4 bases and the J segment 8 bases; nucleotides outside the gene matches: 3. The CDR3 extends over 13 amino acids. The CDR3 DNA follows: TGTGCCAGCAGCCGACAGGGGGTGGACACCATATATTTT. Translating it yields CASSRQGVDTIYF.

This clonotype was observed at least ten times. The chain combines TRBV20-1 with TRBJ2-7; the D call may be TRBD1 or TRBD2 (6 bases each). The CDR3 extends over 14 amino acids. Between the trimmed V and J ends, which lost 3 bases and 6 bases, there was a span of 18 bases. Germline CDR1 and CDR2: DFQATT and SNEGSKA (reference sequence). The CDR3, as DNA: TGCAGTGCTAGCGGGGTGAGGGGGGTGATCGAGCAGTACTTC. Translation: CSASGVRGVIEQYF.

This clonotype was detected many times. The CDR3 reads CASRKTGGNGELFF. The CDR3 DNA follows: TGTGCCAGCCGTAAGACAGGGGGCAACGGGGAGCTGTTTTTT. The V gene is TRBV6-6, the J gene TRBJ2-2, with 10 nucleotides matching TRBD1. This CDR3 has 14 amino acids. Trimming at V came to 8 bases and at J to 7 bases, leaving 7 bases not matched to a gene. Germline V CDR1 and CDR2: MNHNY, SVGAGI (reference sequence).

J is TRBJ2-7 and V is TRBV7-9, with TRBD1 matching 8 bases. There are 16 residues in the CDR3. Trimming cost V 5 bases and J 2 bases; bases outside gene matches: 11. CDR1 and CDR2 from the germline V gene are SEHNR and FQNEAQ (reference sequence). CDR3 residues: CASSRGMGTGTYEQYV. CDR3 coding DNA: TGTGCCAGCAGCCGAGGGATGGGGACAGGCACCTACGAGCAGTACGTC.

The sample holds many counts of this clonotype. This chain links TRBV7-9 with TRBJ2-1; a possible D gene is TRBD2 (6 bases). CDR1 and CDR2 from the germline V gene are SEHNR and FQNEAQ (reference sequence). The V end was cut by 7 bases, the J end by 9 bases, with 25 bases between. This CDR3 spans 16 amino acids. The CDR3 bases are TGTGCCAGCATCGGAGGAGGGCAGGGAGTACGTAGTGAGCAGTTCTTC. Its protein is CASIGGGQGVRSEQFF.

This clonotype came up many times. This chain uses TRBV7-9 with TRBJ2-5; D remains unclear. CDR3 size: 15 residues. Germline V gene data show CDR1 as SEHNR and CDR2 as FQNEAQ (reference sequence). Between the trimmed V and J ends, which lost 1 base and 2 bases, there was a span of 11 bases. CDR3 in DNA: TGTGCCAGCAGCTTAGAGTCGGGTTATCAAGAGACCCAGTACTTC. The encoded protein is CASSLESGYQETQYF.

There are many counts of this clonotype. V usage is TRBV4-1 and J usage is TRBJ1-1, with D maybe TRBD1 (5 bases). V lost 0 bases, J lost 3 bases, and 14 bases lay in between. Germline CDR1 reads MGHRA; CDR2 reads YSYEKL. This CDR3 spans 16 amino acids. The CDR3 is CASSQERQHVDTEAFF. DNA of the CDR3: TGCGCCAGCAGCCAAGAGCGACAGCATGTGGACACTGAAGCTTTCTTT.

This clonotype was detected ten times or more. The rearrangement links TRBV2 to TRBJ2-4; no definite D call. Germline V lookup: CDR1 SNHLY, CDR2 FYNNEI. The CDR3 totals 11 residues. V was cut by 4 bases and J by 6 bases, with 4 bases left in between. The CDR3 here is CASSVANIQYF. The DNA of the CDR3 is TGTGCCAGCAGTGTAGCAAACATTCAGTACTTC.

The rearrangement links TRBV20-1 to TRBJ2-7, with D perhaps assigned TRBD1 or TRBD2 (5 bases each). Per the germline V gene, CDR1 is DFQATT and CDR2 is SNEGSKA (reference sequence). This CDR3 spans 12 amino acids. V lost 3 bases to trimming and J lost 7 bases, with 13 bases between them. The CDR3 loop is CSARTGREEQYV. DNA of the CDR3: TGCAGTGCTAGGACGGGCAGGGAGGAGCAGTACGTC.

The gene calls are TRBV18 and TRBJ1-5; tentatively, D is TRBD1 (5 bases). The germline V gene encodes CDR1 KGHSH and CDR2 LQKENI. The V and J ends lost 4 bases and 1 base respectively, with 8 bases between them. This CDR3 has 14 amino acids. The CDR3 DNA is TGTGCCAGCTCACGGGCAGGGAGCAATCAGCCCCAGCATTTT. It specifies CASSRAGSNQPQHF.

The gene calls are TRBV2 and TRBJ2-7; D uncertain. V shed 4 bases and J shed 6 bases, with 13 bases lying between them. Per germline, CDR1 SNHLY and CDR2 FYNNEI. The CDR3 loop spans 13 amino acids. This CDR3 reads CASSVKGLSEQYF. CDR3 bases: TGTGCCAGCAGTGTAAAGGGCTTAAGCGAGCAGTACTTC.

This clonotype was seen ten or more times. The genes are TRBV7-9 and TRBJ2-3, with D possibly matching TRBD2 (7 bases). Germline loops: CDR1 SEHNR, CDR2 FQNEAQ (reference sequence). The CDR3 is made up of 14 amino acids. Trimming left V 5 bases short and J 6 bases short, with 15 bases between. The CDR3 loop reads CASSAPGGADTQYF. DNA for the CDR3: TGTGCCAGCAGCGCCCCGGGGGGCGCGGATACGCAGTATTTT.

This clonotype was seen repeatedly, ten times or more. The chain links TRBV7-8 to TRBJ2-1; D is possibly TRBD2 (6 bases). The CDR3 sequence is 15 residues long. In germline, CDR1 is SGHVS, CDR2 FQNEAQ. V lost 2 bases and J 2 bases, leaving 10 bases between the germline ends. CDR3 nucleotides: TGTGCCAGCAGCTTACAGGAGGGCCCCTACAATGAGCAGTTCTTC. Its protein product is CASSLQEGPYNEQFF.

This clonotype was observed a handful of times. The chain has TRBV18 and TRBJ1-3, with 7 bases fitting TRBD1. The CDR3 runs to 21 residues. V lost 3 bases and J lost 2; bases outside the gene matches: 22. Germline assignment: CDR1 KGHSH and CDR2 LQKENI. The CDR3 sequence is CASSPDLYQNLGQIAGNTIYF. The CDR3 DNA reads TGTGCCAGCTCACCGGACTTGTACCAAAACCTGGGACAGATCGCTGGAAACACCATATATTTT.

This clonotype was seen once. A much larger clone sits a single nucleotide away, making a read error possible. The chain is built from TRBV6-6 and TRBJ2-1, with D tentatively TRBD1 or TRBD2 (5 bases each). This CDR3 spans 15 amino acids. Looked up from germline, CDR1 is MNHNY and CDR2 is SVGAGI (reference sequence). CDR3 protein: CASSYGYGTYDEQFF. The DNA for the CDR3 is TGTGCCAGCAGTTACGGGTACGGGACCTACGATGAGCAGTTCTTC.

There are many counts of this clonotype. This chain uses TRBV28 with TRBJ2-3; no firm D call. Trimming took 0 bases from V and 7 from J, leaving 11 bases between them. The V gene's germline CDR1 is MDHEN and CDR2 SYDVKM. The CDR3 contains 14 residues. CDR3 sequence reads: CASSLWGVGNTQYF. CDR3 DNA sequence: TGTGCCAGCAGTTTATGGGGCGTGGGTAATACGCAGTATTTT.